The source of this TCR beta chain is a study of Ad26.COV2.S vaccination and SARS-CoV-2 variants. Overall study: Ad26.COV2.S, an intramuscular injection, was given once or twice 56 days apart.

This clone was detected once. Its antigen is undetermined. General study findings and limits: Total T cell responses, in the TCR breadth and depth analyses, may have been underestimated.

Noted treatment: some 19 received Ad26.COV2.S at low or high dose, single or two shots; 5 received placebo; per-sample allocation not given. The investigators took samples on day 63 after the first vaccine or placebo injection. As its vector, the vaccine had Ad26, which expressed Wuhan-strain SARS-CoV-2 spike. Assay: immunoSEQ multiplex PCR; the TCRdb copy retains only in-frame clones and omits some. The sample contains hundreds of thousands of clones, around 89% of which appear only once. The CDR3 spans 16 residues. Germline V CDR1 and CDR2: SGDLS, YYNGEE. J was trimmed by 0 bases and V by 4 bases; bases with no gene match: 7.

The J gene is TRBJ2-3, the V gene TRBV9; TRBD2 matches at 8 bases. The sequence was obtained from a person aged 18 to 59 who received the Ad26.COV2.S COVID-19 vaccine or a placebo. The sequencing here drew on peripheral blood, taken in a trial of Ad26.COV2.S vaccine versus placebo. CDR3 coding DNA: TGTGCCAGCAGCTCCCGGGCGGGGGGCAGCACAGATACGCAGTATTTT. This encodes CASSSRAGGSTDTQYF.